Shown below are 22 T cell receptor beta chains from a single sample sequenced in a study of OX40 agonist ivuxolimab in advanced cancers. Assay used: immunoSEQ multiplex PCR; TCRdb lists only in-frame clones, some missing. In the table there are tens of thousands of clones, more than 70% of which are singletons. Source: CD4+ or CD8+ T cells sorted from blood, taken in a trial of the OX40 agonist ivuxolimab. The source is an adult with an advanced solid tumor such as melanoma, head and neck, liver or kidney cancer.

In this sample, this clone turned up once. The chain joins TRBV5-4 to TRBJ2-7; the D is unclear. The CDR3 extends over 13 amino acids. V lost 0 bases to trimming and J lost 1 base, with 5 bases between them. Germline CDR1 reads SGHNT; CDR2 reads YYREEE (reference sequence). The CDR3: CASSLARSYEQYF. The DNA of the CDR3 is TGTGCCAGCAGCTTGGCTCGATCCTACGAGCAGTACTTC.

The chain is built from TRBV5-1 and TRBJ2-2, with 7 positions matching TRBD1. Germline V gene data show CDR1 as SGHRS and CDR2 as YFSETQ. The CDR3 is made up of 16 amino acids. V shed 1 base and J 3 bases; nucleotides not matched to a gene: 6. This chain's CDR3 is CASSLSSGGYTGELFF. CDR3 DNA sequence: TGCGCCAGCAGCTTGTCGTCAGGGGGTTACACCGGGGAGCTGTTTTTT.

The V gene is TRBV5-6, the J gene TRBJ2-1; D not resolved. V was shortened by 0 bases and J by 10 bases, with 8 bases between the two germline ends. Germline lookup yields CDR1 SGHDT and CDR2 YYEEEE. The CDR3 extends over 12 amino acids. CDR3 nucleotide sequence: TGTGCCAGCAGCTTGGGAAGAGCCGAGCAGTTCTTC. Its translation is CASSLGRAEQFF. The full variable domain, rest sourced from reference TRBV5-6 and TRBJ2-1, is DAGVTQSPTHLIKTRGQQVTLRCSPKSGHDTVSWYQQALGQGPQFIFQYYEEEERQRGNFPDRFSGHQFPNYSSELNVNALLLGDSALYLCASSLGRAEQFFGPGTRLTVL.

This rearrangement joins TRBV18 to TRBJ1-1; D unresolved. Trimming stripped 3 bases from V and 8 bases from J, with 13 bases between. Germline V CDR1 and CDR2: KGHSH, LQKENI. The CDR3 consists of 13 residues. In DNA, the CDR3 is TGTGCCAGCTCACCCACTTTCCGGGAGGAAGCTTTCTTT. Its translation is CASSPTFREEAFF. The full variable domain, rest sourced from reference TRBV18 and TRBJ1-1, is NAGVMQNPRHLVRRRGQEARLRCSPMKGHSHVYWYRQLPEEGLKFMVYLQKENIIDESGMPKERFSAEFPKEGPSILRIQQVVRGDSAAYFCASSPTFREEAFFGQGTRLTVV.

The genes are TRBV5-1 and TRBJ2-3; a possible D gene is TRBD1 (5 bases). This CDR3 has 13 residues. The V end was cut by 7 bases, the J end by 0 bases, with 9 bases between. CDR1 is SGHRS and CDR2 is YFSETQ in the germline V gene. The CDR3 DNA follows: TGCGCCAGCGGGGCGGTCAGCACAGATACGCAGTATTTT. This gives the protein CASGAVSTDTQYF.

The V and J genes are TRBV5-1 and TRBJ1-4; 7 bases are shared with TRBD1. The CDR3 sequence is 14 residues long. V lost 3 bases, J lost 7 bases, and 6 bases stayed unmatched. Germline V gene data show CDR1 as SGHRS and CDR2 as YFSETQ. The CDR3 loop is CASSSGTVAEKLFF. The DNA for the CDR3 is TGCGCCAGCAGCTCCGGGACAGTCGCTGAAAAACTGTTTTTT.

This clone is a singleton in its sample. The V call is TRBV5-1, the J call TRBJ1-1; D possibly corresponds to TRBD1 (6 bases). Trimming cost V 4 bases and J 1 base, with 11 bases left between them. Germline lookup yields CDR1 SGHRS and CDR2 YFSETQ. This CDR3 spans 14 amino acids. CDR3 residues: CASSETTGNTEAFF. DNA for the CDR3: TGCGCCAGCAGCGAGACGACAGGGAACACTGAAGCTTTCTTT.

A remark on this clone: This CDR3 is also generated by other DNA sequences in the sample. The CDR3 loop reads CAISESRPPYNEQFF. In nucleotides, the CDR3 is TGTGCCATCAGTGAGTCGAGGCCGCCCTACAATGAGCAGTTCTTC. The genes are TRBV10-3 and TRBJ2-1; D is unclear. Trimming took 0 bases from V and 2 from J, leaving 8 bases between them. The CDR3 runs to 15 residues. Germline CDR1 ENHRY, CDR2 SYGVKD.

This clone was seen once. The same CDR3 can be traced to other DNA sequences in this sample. V gene TRBV5-4 combines with J gene TRBJ1-2, with unresolved D. CDR1 is SGHNT and CDR2 is YYREEE in the germline V gene (reference sequence). The CDR3 consists of 12 residues. Trimming removed 4 bases from V and 5 bases from J, with 9 bases in between. CDR3 sequence reads: CASSLDRYGYTF. CDR3 bases: TGTGCCAGCAGCCTGGACCGATATGGCTACACCTTC.

The chain recombines TRBV5-4 with TRBJ1-4, with 10 bases aligning to TRBD1. Germline V gene data show CDR1 as SGHNT and CDR2 as YYREEE (reference sequence). The CDR3 runs 17 residues. V was pared by 3 bases and J by 1 base, with 6 bases of the junction left unmatched. DNA of the CDR3: TGTGCCAGCAGCTCCAGAGGGACAGGGGTAACTAATGAAAAACTGTTTTTT. The encoded protein is CASSSRGTGVTNEKLFF. Full variable domain (missing parts from reference TRBV5-4 and TRBJ1-4): ETGVTQSPTHLIKTRGQQVTLRCSSQSGHNTVSWYQQALGQGPQFIFQYYREEENGRGNFPPRFSGLQFPNYSSELNVNALELDDSALYLCASSSRGTGVTNEKLFFGSGTQLSVL.

The genes are TRBV5-5 and TRBJ1-5; tentatively, D is TRBD1 (6 bases). Trimming cost V 2 bases and J 4 bases, with 10 bases left between them. Looked up from germline, CDR1 is SGHKS and CDR2 is YYEKEE (reference sequence). The CDR3 runs 14 residues. The CDR3 region is CASSFRDTNQPQHF. Written as DNA, the CDR3 is TGTGCCAGCAGCTTCCGGGACACAAATCAGCCCCAGCATTTT.

The chain links TRBV4-3 to TRBJ2-2; 8 nucleotides line up with TRBD2. This CDR3 is built from 17 residues. V lost 0 bases and J lost 6; bases outside the gene matches: 9. The germline V gene has CDR1 LGHNA and CDR2 YSLEER. CDR3 in DNA: TGCGCCAGCAGCCAAGATCTGTTAGCGGGGAGGGCCGGGGAGCTGTTTTTT. It translates to CASSQDLLAGRAGELFF.

This sequence joins TRBV27 and TRBJ2-2; maybe TRBD2 (5 bases). This CDR3 is built from 15 residues. Germline V gene lookup returns CDR1 MNHEY and CDR2 SMNVEV (reference sequence). The V and J ends lost 2 bases and 5 bases respectively, with 12 bases between them. CDR3 residues: CASSLPPGETGELFF. The CDR3 region has the DNA TGTGCCAGCAGTTTACCACCCGGGGAAACCGGGGAGCTGTTTTTT.

CDR3 residues: CASSLSGSGNTIYF. The CDR3 DNA follows: TGTGCCAGCAGCTTGAGCGGATCTGGAAACACCATATATTTT. J is TRBJ1-3 and V is TRBV5-6; D unclear. This CDR3 contains 14 residues. Trimming removed 1 base at V and 1 base at J, with 6 bases between. Germline V gene sequence: CDR1 SGHDT, CDR2 YYEEEE.

The genes are TRBV10-3 and TRBJ2-3; D is perhaps TRBD1 (6 bases). The germline CDR1 and CDR2 sequences are ENHRY and SYGVKD. This CDR3 comprises 14 residues. V dropped 2 bases and J dropped 12 bases, with 18 bases sitting between them. As DNA, the CDR3 is TGTGCCATCAGTGAGGAAGGGGGTTCGGACAGTCAGTATTTT. Translated, it gives CAISEEGGSDSQYF.

This chain connects TRBV14 to TRBJ1-1; the D is unclear. The CDR3 is made up of 16 amino acids. CDR1 and CDR2 from the germline V gene are SGHDN and FVKESK. V lost 1 base and J 1 base, leaving 13 bases between the germline ends. CDR3 bases: TGTGCCAGCAGCCAAGGGTCGCAGAGCTGGAACACTGAAGCTTTCTTT. This sequence encodes CASSQGSQSWNTEAFF. The complete variable domain, with remaining parts taken from reference TRBV14 and TRBJ1-1, reads EAGVTQFPSHSVIEKGQTVTLRCDPISGHDNLYWYRRVMGKEIKFLLHFVKESKQDESGMPNNRFLAERTGGTYSTLKVQPAELEDSGVYFCASSQGSQSWNTEAFFGQGTRLTVV.

The chain carries TRBV15 and TRBJ2-5; TRBD1 aligns across 7 bases. Gene TRBJ2-7 matches the end of the DNA better, so the J call may be wrong. The CDR3 loop spans 15 amino acids. Germline V gene data show CDR1 as LNHNV and CDR2 as YYDKDF (reference sequence). The CDR3 region has the DNA TGTGCCACCAGCCTTCATCTGGGACAGATCTACGAGCAGTACTTC. Translation gives CATSLHLGQIYEQYF.

This chain uses TRBV7-2 with TRBJ2-3, with TRBD2 identical over 15 bases. This CDR3 spans 18 amino acids. Germline V gene data show CDR1 as SGHTA and CDR2 as FQGNSA. With V trimmed by 3 bases and J by 0 bases, 4 bases remained unmatched. The CDR3 here is CASSFRTSGGVSTDTQYF. Here the CDR3 DNA reads TGTGCCAGCAGCTTTCGGACTAGCGGGGGGGTTAGCACAGATACGCAGTATTTT.

The chain employs TRBV6-5 and TRBJ1-2; D not resolved. Germline CDR1 is MNHEY and CDR2 is SVGAGI. Trimming took 2 bases from V and 10 from J, leaving 14 bases between them. CDR3 length equals 13 residues. The CDR3 nucleotides read TGTGCCAGCAGTTACCTCGATAGGCCTACCTACACCTTC. Protein product: CASSYLDRPTYTF.

The count of this clone is one. The J gene is TRBJ1-1, the V gene TRBV27, with unresolved D. The CDR3 totals 17 residues. Trimming took 0 bases from V and 0 from J, leaving 14 bases between them. From germline, CDR1 is MNHEY and CDR2 SMNVEV (reference sequence). The chain's CDR3 is CASSLSIGGQLNTEAFF. In DNA, the CDR3 is TGTGCCAGCAGTTTATCGATTGGAGGGCAGCTGAACACTGAAGCTTTCTTT.

The chain combines TRBV7-2 with TRBJ2-7; D gene uncertain. V shed 5 bases and J shed 3 bases, with 11 bases lying between them. Germline V gives CDR1 SGHTA, CDR2 FQGNSA. There are 13 residues in the CDR3. The chain's CDR3 is CASSPPTSYEQYF. As DNA, the CDR3 is TGTGCCAGCAGCCCTCCAACCAGCTACGAGCAGTACTTC.

This CDR3 is CASSIDRWETQYF. The CDR3, as DNA: TGTGCCAGTAGTATAGATAGGTGGGAGACCCAGTACTTC. The chain combines TRBV19 with TRBJ2-5; unclear D gene. Germline V gene data show CDR1 as LNHDA and CDR2 as SQIVND (reference sequence). With 0 bases removed from V and 5 bases from J, the gap between germline ends came to 7 bases. The CDR3 consists of 13 residues.